The rows below give T cell receptor beta chains drawn from one sample of a study of blood T cells in healthy people across ages. In TCRdb, the 5' RACE reads were re-called with MiXCR into one record per CDR3 protein. This table holds some 1,000,000 distinct CDR3 sequences, approximately 26% found once. These data are also associated with another study on T cells of mothers and their children.

Material: blood. The receptors stem from a girl under 10 years old in good health. The CDR3 runs from the conserved cysteine through the conserved F or W. D genes are given only for firm matches. Where a row states a size, it is once, few, many or the class of an expanded clone; other rows omit it.

j_call | v_call | d_call | clone_size | cdr3_nt | cdr3_aa
TRBJ1-1 | TRBV7-6 | TRBD1 | NA | TGTGCCAGCAGCCGGGACAGGGATTTGTATTGGAAGATTGGGGACACTGAAGCTTTCTTT | CASSRDRDLYWKIGDTEAFF
TRBJ2-7 | TRBV29-1 | NA | few | TGCAGCGTTGGAGCTGGGAGCACCTACGAGCAGTACTTC | CSVGAGSTYEQYF
TRBJ2-5 | TRBV5-1 | TRBD2 | NA | TGCGCCAGCAGCCCAACTAGCGGGAGAGTCCAAGAGACCCAGTACTTC | CASSPTSGRVQETQYF
TRBJ1-3 | TRBV4-3 | NA | NA | TGCGCCAGCAGCTCTGAGTCTCCGGGGGACACCATATATTTT | CASSSESPGDTIYF
TRBJ2-5 | TRBV28 | NA | NA | TGTGCCAGCAGCCAACAGAAGTACCAAGAGACCCAGTACTTC | CASSQQKYQETQYF
TRBJ2-5 | TRBV5-1 | NA | NA | TGCGCCAGCAGCTTGACCGATCCTTCCGAGACCCAGTACTTC | CASSLTDPSETQYF
TRBJ2-1 | TRBV11-3 | NA | NA | TGTGCCAGCAGCCGAGCGGGACACCAAAACAATGAGCAGTTCTTC | CASSRAGHQNNEQFF
TRBJ2-5 | TRBV29-1 | NA | NA | TGCAGCGTTGAGGGGAGGGGGCAAGAGACCCAGTACTTC | CSVEGRGQETQYF
TRBJ2-2 | TRBV25-1 | NA | NA | TGTGCCAGCAGTGACTTCAGGGAGAACACCGGGGAGCTGTTTTTT | CASSDFRENTGELFF
TRBJ1-4 | TRBV20-1 | NA | NA | NA | CSARNLAVDEKLFF
TRBJ2-4 | TRBV11-2 | NA | many | TGTGCCAGCAGCTTAGTATTGGGCACCAAAAACATTCAGTACTTC | CASSLVLGTKNIQYF
TRBJ1-1 | TRBV28 | NA | NA | TGTGCCGCCACCCGGTACCCCACTGAAGCTTTCTTT | CAATRYPTEAFF
TRBJ2-7 | TRBV7-9 | TRBD2 | few | TGTGCCAGCAGCGCCGGGTCCGCGGGGGGACCCTACGAGCAGTACTTC | CASSAGSAGGPYEQYF
TRBJ2-2 | TRBV2 | NA | few | TGTGCCAGCTCCATCGATGGCGTTTCGAACACCGGGGAGCTGTTTTTT | CASSIDGVSNTGELFF
TRBJ2-4 | TRBV19 | NA | few | TGTGCCAGTAGTAGGCAGGTGCAAAACATTCAGTACTTC | CASSRQVQNIQYF
TRBJ2-5 | TRBV29-1 | TRBD1 | NA | TGCAGCGTCCGCGATACAGGGGAAACGACCCAGTACTTC | CSVRDTGETTQYF
TRBJ2-5 | TRBV6-5 | NA | few | TGTGCCAGCAGTTACTCGGGGGCGGCCCAATCCTACAATGAGCAGCTCTTC | CASSYSGAAQSYNEQLF
TRBJ2-3 | TRBV5-6 | NA | few | TGTGCCAGCAGCCAGCCGGGCGTACCGGGACAGCAGTATTTT | CASSQPGVPGQQYF
TRBJ2-5 | TRBV7-8 | TRBD2 | NA | TGTGCCAGCAGCCAAAGACTAGCGTCTAGCGGCGCACAAGAGACCCAGTACTTC | CASSQRLASSGAQETQYF
TRBJ2-1 | TRBV7-2 | NA | NA | TGTGCCAGCAGTCGACAGTACAATGAGCAGTTCTTC | CASSRQYNEQFF
TRBJ2-5 | TRBV29-1 | TRBD1 | NA | TGCAGCGTCAGGGGGCGAGAGGAGACCCAGTACTTC | CSVRGREETQYF
TRBJ1-4 | TRBV4-1 | NA | few | TGCGCCAGCAGCCAAGACTTCAGGGTTGAAAAACTGTTTTTT | CASSQDFRVEKLFF
TRBJ2-7 | TRBV7-9 | NA | many | TGTGCCAGCAGCCCCGGAACCTACGAGCAGTACTTC | CASSPGTYEQYF
TRBJ2-1 | TRBV29-1 | NA | few | TGCAGCGTTGGGGACTTGACGTCTGGACCGTTCTTC | CSVGDLTSGPFF
TRBJ2-2 | TRBV29-1 | TRBD2 | NA | TGCAGCGCCGAGACCCTGGGACTAGGTGACACCGGGGAGCTGTTTTTT | CSAETLGLGDTGELFF
TRBJ2-7 | TRBV7-8 | NA | NA | TGTGCCAGCAGCTCAGGACAGCGCCAAACCTACGAGCAGTACTTC | CASSSGQRQTYEQYF
TRBJ1-3 | TRBV4-2 | NA | NA | TGTGCCAGCAGCCAAGAGATCTCTGGAAACACCATATATTTT | CASSQEISGNTIYF
TRBJ1-5 | TRBV28 | NA | few | TGTGCCAGCAGTCCAGGGGTTAGCAGCAATCAGCCCCAGCATTTT | CASSPGVSSNQPQHF
TRBJ2-5 | TRBV4-3 | NA | NA | TGCGCCAGCAGCCAAGATGTGGGGGAGACCCAGTACTTC | CASSQDVGETQYF
TRBJ2-2 | TRBV4-3 | NA | NA | TGCGCCAGCAGCCAAGGATCGGGGGCGCGAAGGGAGCTGTTTTTT | CASSQGSGARRELFF
TRBJ1-5 | TRBV7-2 | NA | NA | TGTGCCAGCAGCTCCGGGGGGTTGGGAAGGGTCTTTAGCAATCAGCCCCAGCATTTT | CASSSGGLGRVFSNQPQHF
TRBJ2-7 | TRBV10-2 | NA | NA | TGCGCCAGCGGCCCTACTGGGTACGAGCAGTACTTC | CASGPTGYEQYF